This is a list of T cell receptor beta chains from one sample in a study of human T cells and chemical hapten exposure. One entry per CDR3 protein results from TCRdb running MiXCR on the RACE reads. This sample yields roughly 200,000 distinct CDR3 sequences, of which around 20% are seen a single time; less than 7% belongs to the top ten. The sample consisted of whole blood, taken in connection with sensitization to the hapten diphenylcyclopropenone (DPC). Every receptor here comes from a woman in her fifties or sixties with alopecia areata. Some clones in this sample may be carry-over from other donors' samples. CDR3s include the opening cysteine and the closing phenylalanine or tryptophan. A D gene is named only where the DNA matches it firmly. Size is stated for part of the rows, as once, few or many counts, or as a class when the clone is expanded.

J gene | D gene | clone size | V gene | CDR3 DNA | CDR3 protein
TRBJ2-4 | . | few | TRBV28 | TGTGCCAGCAGCCCGGGACAAATCTCCCGTAAACAAAACATTCAGTACTTC | CASSPGQISRKQNIQYF
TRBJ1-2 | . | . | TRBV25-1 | TGTGCCAGCACCCCAGGACCTAACTATGGCTACACCTTC | CASTPGPNYGYTF
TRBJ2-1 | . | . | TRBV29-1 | TGCAGCGTTGTGGTGTTCTCCTACAATGAGCAGTTCTTC | CSVVVFSYNEQFF
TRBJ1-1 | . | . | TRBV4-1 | TGCGCCAGCAGCCAAGATCTGGCCGGCCACGGAGTTTTCTTT | CASSQDLAGHGVFF
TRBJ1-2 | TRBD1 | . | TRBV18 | TGTGCCAGCAGCCTCCGAACAGGGGTCTATGGCTACACCTTC | CASSLRTGVYGYTF
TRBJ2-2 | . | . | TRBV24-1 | TGTGCCACCAGGACGAACACCGGGGAGCTGTTTTTT | CATRTNTGELFF
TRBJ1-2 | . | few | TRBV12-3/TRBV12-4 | TGTGCCAGCAGTTTAAGGCGGGGGCTTAAGGATGGCTACACCTTC | CASSLRRGLKDGYTF
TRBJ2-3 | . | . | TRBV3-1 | TGTGCCAGCAGCCAAGGCCAACAGGGTACAGGCACAGATACGCAGTATTTT | CASSQGQQGTGTDTQYF
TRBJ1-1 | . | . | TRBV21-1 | TGTGCCAGCAGTAAAAGAAACACTGAAGCTTTCTTT | CASSKRNTEAFF
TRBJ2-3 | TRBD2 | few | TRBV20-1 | TGCAGTGCTAACCTAGCGGGAGGCGGCACAGATACGCAGTATTTT | CSANLAGGGTDTQYF
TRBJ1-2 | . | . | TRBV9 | TGTGCCAGCAGCCCACAAAGTGGCTACACCTTC | CASSPQSGYTF
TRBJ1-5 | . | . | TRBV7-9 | TGTGCCAGCAGCTTAGAGAACACCAATCAGCCCCAGCATTTT | CASSLENTNQPQHF
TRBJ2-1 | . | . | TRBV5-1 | TGCGCCAGCAGCTTGGACCTCACCATCGATGAGCAGTTCTTC | CASSLDLTIDEQFF
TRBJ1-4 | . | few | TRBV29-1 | TGCAGCGTTGGAGGGGGGAGAGATGAAAAACTGTTTTTT | CSVGGGRDEKLFF
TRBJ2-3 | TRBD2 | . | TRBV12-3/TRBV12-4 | TGTGCCAGCAGACCACTAGCGGGCGCCTGCCGCACAGATACGCAGTATTTT | CASRPLAGACRTDTQYF
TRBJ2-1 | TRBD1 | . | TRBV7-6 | TGTGCCAGCAGCTCCTGGACAGGGGGCCTGTTAAATGAGCAGTTCTTC | CASSSWTGGLLNEQFF
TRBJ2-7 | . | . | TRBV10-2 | TGCGCCAGTACGGACTTGGCCTACGAGCAGTACTTC | CASTDLAYEQYF
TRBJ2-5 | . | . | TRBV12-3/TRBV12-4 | TGTGCCAGCAGTTTCCAGCGGCAAGAGACCCAGTACTTC | CASSFQRQETQYF
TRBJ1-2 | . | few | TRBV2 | TGTGCCAGCAGTGATGGACGACTATTCGGGGGCTACACCTTC | CASSDGRLFGGYTF
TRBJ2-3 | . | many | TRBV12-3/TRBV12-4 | TGTGCCAGCAGTCCCTCCCCAGCGGATACGCAGTATTTT | CASSPSPADTQYF
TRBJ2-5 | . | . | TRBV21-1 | TGTGCCAGCATCCAGGGAGAAGAGGAGACCCAGTACTTC | CASIQGEEETQYF
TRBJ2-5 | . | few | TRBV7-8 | TGTGCCAGCAGCTCCCCCTGGGAGACCCAGTACTTC | CASSSPWETQYF
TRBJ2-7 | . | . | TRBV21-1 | TGTGCCAGTACCGTCCCCTGCGAGCAGTACTTC | CASTVPCEQYF
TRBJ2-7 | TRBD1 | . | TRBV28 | TGTGCCAGCGAGGGACAGGCGACCTACGAGCAGTACTTC | CASEGQATYEQYF
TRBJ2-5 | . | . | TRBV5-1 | TGCGCCAGCAGGATTGGAGGTCCCCAAGAGACCCAGTACTTC | CASRIGGPQETQYF
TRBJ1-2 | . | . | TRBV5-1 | TGCGCCAGCAGCCTGGGCATGGAAGATGGCTACACCTTC | CASSLGMEDGYTF
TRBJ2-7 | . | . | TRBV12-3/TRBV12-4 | TGTGCCAGCAGTTTCGGGCGGACAGCCTCCTACGAGCAGTACTTC | CASSFGRTASYEQYF
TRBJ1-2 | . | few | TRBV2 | TGTGCCAGCCCAGGGGCAGACAACTACTATGGCTACACCTTC | CASPGADNYYGYTF
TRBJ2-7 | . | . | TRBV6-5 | TGTGCCAGCAGCCGCCCGGAGCCGGCCTACGAGCAGTACTTC | CASSRPEPAYEQYF
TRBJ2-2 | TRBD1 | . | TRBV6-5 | TGTGCCACCAAGGGACAGGGGGCGGCCACCGGGGAGCTGTTTTTT | CATKGQGAATGELFF
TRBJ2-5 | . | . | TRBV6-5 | TGTGCCAGCAGCAAATGGAAAGAGACCCAGTACTTC | CASSKWKETQYF
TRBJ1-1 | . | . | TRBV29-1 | TGCAGCGTCGCCGCGGGTCACATGAACACTGAAGCTTTCTTT | CSVAAGHMNTEAFF
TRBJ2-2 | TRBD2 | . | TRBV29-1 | TGCAGCGGGAGGATAGCGGGAGGGACCGGGGAGCTGTTTTTT | CSGRIAGGTGELFF
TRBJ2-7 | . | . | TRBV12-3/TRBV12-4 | TGTGCCAGCAGTTTATGGACTTCTGAGGAGCAGTACTTC | CASSLWTSEEQYF
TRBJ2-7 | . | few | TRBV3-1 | TGTGCCAGCAGCACCCTCTACGAGCAGTACTTC | CASSTLYEQYF
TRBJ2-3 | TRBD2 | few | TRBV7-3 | TGTGCCAGCAGCCTCCCGAGGGGAGCGGGAGGGGGTTACGGCACAGATACGCAGTATTTT | CASSLPRGAGGGYGTDTQYF
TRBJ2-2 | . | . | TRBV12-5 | TGTGCTAGTGGTTTGGTTCTGGAAGGGCGGTACACCGGGGAGCTGTTTTTT | CASGLVLEGRYTGELFF
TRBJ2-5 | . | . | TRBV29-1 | TGCAGCGTTGATTTGGCAGGGTTAGGAGAGACCCAGTACTTC | CSVDLAGLGETQYF
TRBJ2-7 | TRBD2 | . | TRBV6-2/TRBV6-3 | TGTGCCAGCAGTTACGCGCCCAGCGGGACGTACGAGCAGTACTTC | CASSYAPSGTYEQYF
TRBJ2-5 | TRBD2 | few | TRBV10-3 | TGTGCCATCAGTGAACTCCAGGGAGGGGAGACCCAGTACTTC | CAISELQGGETQYF
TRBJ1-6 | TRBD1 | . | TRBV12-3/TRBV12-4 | TGTGCCAGCAGGAAACAGGGGGCGAATAATTCACCCCTCCACTTT | CASRKQGANNSPLHF
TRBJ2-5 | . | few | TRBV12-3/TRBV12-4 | TGTGCCAGCAGTAGGACACACCAAGAGACCCAGTACTTC | CASSRTHQETQYF
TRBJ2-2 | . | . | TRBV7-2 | TGTGCCAGCAGCTCCTCTCTGGGGCACACCGGGGAGCTGTTTTTT | CASSSSLGHTGELFF
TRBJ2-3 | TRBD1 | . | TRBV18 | TGTGCCAGCTCGCCAAAGGACAGGACAGATACGCAGTATTTT | CASSPKDRTDTQYF
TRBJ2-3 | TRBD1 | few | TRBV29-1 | TGCAGCGTGGGACAGGGGGCGACAATAACAGATACGCAGTATTTT | CSVGQGATITDTQYF
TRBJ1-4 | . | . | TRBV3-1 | TGTGCCAGCAACCGTCCTCCCAATGAAAAACTGTTTTTT | CASNRPPNEKLFF
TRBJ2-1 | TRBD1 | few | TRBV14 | TGTGCCAGCAGCCTAAACCTACCCGGGACAGGGTCAGCGGAGCAGTTCTTC | CASSLNLPGTGSAEQFF
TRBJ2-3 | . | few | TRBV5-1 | TGCGCCAGCAGCTTTCGTGCCGAAGATACGCAGTATTTT | CASSFRAEDTQYF
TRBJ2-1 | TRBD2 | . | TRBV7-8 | TGTGCCAGCACCTCCGGGGCGGCGGGAGGACTTTACAATGAGCAGTTCTTC | CASTSGAAGGLYNEQFF
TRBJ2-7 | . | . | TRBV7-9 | TGTGCCAGCAGCTTAGTAGCGGTCCCCTACGAGCAGTACTTC | CASSLVAVPYEQYF
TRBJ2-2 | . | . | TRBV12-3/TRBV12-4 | TGTGCCAGCAGACGGACCCCCGGGGAGCTGTTTTTT | CASRRTPGELFF
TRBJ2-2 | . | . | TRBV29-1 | TGCAGCGTTGAAGATCCAGCGAGCGGGGAGCTGTTTTTT | CSVEDPASGELFF
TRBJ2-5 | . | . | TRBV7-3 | TGTGCCAGCAGCTTAGGGGTAGCAGAGACCCAGTACTTC | CASSLGVAETQYF